This T cell receptor (beta chain) was recovered during a study of spatial heterogeneity in lung cancer. Stated time point: blood at routine non-recurrence follow-up after resection. Sequencing of whole RNA from tumor, nontumor lung or frozen PBMC involved no sorting. This clonotype was seen at least ten times. Each CDR3 protein gets one entry after TCRdb re-called the 5' RACE reads with MiXCR. The table records around 27,000 distinct CDR3 sequences, roughly 6% of them present only once. The germline CDR1 and CDR2 sequences are SQVTM and ANQGSEA. V gave up 7 bases and J gave up 1 base, with 7 bases separating them. The CDR3 runs to 11 residues.

This TCR derives from a male donor with early-stage non-small cell lung cancer. The chain carries TRBV29-1 and TRBJ1-1, with no clear D. The sequenced sample was PBMCs, obtained at follow-up. The CDR3 here is CSAQENTEAFF. CDR3 nucleotides: TGCAGCGCTCAGGAGAACACTGAAGCTTTCTTT.